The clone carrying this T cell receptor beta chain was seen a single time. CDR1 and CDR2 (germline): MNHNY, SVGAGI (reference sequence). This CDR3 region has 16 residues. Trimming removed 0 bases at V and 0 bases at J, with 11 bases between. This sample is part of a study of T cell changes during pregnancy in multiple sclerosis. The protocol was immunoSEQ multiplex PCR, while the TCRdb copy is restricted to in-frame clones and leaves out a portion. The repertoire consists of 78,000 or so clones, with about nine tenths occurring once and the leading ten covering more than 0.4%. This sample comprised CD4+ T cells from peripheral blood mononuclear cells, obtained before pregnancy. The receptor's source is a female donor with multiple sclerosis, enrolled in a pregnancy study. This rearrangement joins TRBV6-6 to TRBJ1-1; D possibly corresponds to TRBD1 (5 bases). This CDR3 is CASSYSRGGMNTEAFF. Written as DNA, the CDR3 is TGTGCCAGCAGTTACTCCCGGGGGGGTATGAACACTGAAGCTTTCTTT.